Following are 20 T cell receptor beta chains from one sample sequenced in a study of identical twins. TCRdb reanalysed the 5' RACE reads using MiXCR and keeps one entry per CDR3 protein. The repertoire consists of about 220,000 distinct CDR3 sequences, with roughly 9.4% occurring once and the leading ten covering 4.5% to 5.5%. The specimen was memory (CD45RO+) T cells sorted from blood. The receptors originated from a woman aged 18-30 years in good health.

This clonotype appeared a few times. This chain links TRBV3-1 with TRBJ2-7; D is unclear. V lost 7 bases to trimming and J lost 5 bases, with 9 bases between them. CDR1 is LGHDT and CDR2 is YNNKEL in the germline V gene (reference sequence). The CDR3 has 11 amino acids. The CDR3 protein is CASTYRHEQYF. The CDR3 nucleotides are TGTGCCAGCACCTATCGCCACGAGCAGTACTTC.

V gene TRBV5-5 combines with J gene TRBJ2-7, with D unclear. The germline V gene encodes CDR1 SGHKS and CDR2 YYEKEE (reference sequence). The CDR3 has 13 residues. V was cut by 3 bases and J by 6 bases, with 13 bases left in between. The DNA of the CDR3 is TGTGCCAGCAGCTCTGGCGGCCCCTGCGAGCAGTACTTC. As protein: CASSSGGPCEQYF. The variable domain in full, with the rest retrieved from reference TRBV5-5 and TRBJ2-7, is DAGVTQSPTHLIKTRGQQVTLRCSPISGHKSVSWYQQVLGQGPQFIFQYYEKEERGRGNFPDRFSARQFPNYSSELNVNALLLGDSALYLCASSSGGPCEQYFGPGTRLTVT.

The table lists this clonotype with many counts. This chain uses TRBV27 with TRBJ1-4; no firm D call. The length of the CDR3 is 14 residues. The germline V gene encodes CDR1 MNHEY and CDR2 SMNVEV (reference sequence). V lost 4 bases and J lost 3, with 9 bases in between. CDR3 region: CASSSRRPNEKLFF. As DNA, the CDR3 is TGTGCCAGCAGTTCCAGAAGACCTAATGAAAAACTGTTTTTT.

This clonotype was seen a few times. This chain connects TRBV10-2 to TRBJ2-1; 9 nucleotides line up with TRBD2. This CDR3 contains 18 residues. Germline lookup yields CDR1 WSHSY and CDR2 SAAADI. V shed 3 bases, J shed 2 bases, and the junction held 11 bases outside the gene matches. Here the CDR3 DNA reads TGCGCCAGCAGTGACCCTCGGCCCAGCGGGAGGCCCTACAATGAGCAGTTCTTC. Translating gives CASSDPRPSGRPYNEQFF.

The rearrangement uses TRBV27 and TRBJ2-6; possible D gene TRBD1, 6 bases. CDR1 and CDR2 from the germline V gene are MNHEY and SMNVEV (reference sequence). The CDR3 is 15 residues long. V was clipped by 6 bases and J by 0 bases, with 9 bases between them. The CDR3: CASSRQDSGANVLTF. The CDR3 DNA reads TGTGCCAGCAGCCGACAGGACTCTGGGGCCAACGTCCTGACTTTC.

Only a few counts were recorded for this clonotype. The chain couples TRBV7-9 to TRBJ2-2; D ambiguous. The CDR3 sequence is 14 residues long. V lost 1 base to trimming and J lost 9 bases, with 12 bases between them. Germline lookup yields CDR1 SEHNR and CDR2 FQNEAQ (reference sequence). This chain's CDR3 is CASSLEEAFRELFF. The CDR3 region has the DNA TGTGCCAGCAGCTTAGAAGAGGCTTTCCGGGAGCTGTTTTTT.

The chain uses TRBV14 and TRBJ2-5; a weak D match, TRBD1 (6 bases). This CDR3 region has 15 residues. Per the germline V gene, CDR1 is SGHDN and CDR2 is FVKESK. The V gene lost 4 bases and the J gene lost 2 bases, with 14 bases spanning the gap. The CDR3 spells CASSPLRTAQETQYF. The CDR3 DNA is TGTGCCAGCAGCCCGTTAAGGACAGCTCAAGAGACCCAGTACTTC.

This clonotype was counted at least ten times. The gene calls are TRBV7-9 and TRBJ2-1, with D perhaps matching TRBD1 (5 bases). Germline V CDR1 and CDR2: SEHNR, FQNEAQ (reference sequence). Deletions cut 5 bases from V and 4 bases from J, with 9 bases between. This CDR3 region has 13 residues. Written as DNA, the CDR3 is TGTGCCAGCAGCCAGGGCGGTTACAATGAGCAGTTCTTC. Its protein product is CASSQGGYNEQFF.

This clonotype was counted between two and nine times. V is TRBV7-2 and J is TRBJ1-4, with 8 bases matching TRBD1. The V gene end was trimmed by 5 bases and the J gene end by 9 bases; junction bases not matched to a gene: 5. Per germline, CDR1 SGHTA and CDR2 FQGNSA. CDR3 length: 13 amino acids. The CDR3 sequence is CASSGQGEKKLFF. The CDR3 DNA reads as TGTGCCAGCAGCGGACAGGGAGAAAAAAAACTGTTTTTT.

The chain recombines TRBV11-2 with TRBJ2-2; 9 bases line up with TRBD2. Germline values: CDR1 SGHAT, CDR2 FQNNGV. This CDR3 is built from 18 residues. Unmatched junction bases numbered 13, after V lost 3 bases and J lost 5 bases. The CDR3 region has the DNA TGTGCCAGCAGCTTCGATGGTGCGGGAGGGAGTTTAACCGGGGAGCTGTTTTTT. Protein product: CASSFDGAGGSLTGELFF.

This clonotype was detected only a few times. CDR3 sequence reads: CASSRGGLPGADTQYF. CDR3 coding DNA: TGCGCCAGCAGCCGGGGGGGACTTCCGGGGGCAGATACGCAGTATTTT. The chain combines TRBV5-1 with TRBJ2-3; the match to TRBD2 covers 8 bases. The CDR3 is 16 amino acids. V lost 4 bases to trimming and J lost 4 bases; unmatched junction nucleotides: 11. CDR1 and CDR2 (germline): SGHRS, YFSETQ.

The chain has TRBV3-1 and TRBJ1-2; D unclear. This CDR3 spans 14 amino acids. V shed 1 base and J shed 4 bases, with 10 bases lying between them. Per the germline V gene, CDR1 is LGHDT and CDR2 is YNNKEL (reference sequence). As DNA, the CDR3 is TGTGCCAGCAGCCAAGGCCCAGACCGCTATGGCTACACCTTC. Protein sequence: CASSQGPDRYGYTF.

This clonotype appeared many times. The rearrangement uses TRBV20-1 and TRBJ2-1, with D maybe TRBD1 (7 bases). Trimming took off 0 bases at V and 8 bases at J, with 23 bases between the two ends. The germline CDR1 and CDR2 sequences are DFQATT and SNEGSKA (reference sequence). The length of the CDR3 is 17 residues. The CDR3 reads CSARDASPRGAGHEQFF. As DNA, the CDR3 is TGCAGTGCTAGAGACGCAAGTCCCAGGGGGGCCGGTCATGAGCAGTTCTTC.

The chain recombines TRBV6-1 with TRBJ2-5; D gene ambiguous. The germline gives CDR1 MNHNS, CDR2 SASEGT. The length of the CDR3 is 15 residues. Trimming removed 5 bases from V and 2 bases from J, with 15 bases in between. The CDR3 spells CASSPGSSRQETQYF. CDR3 coding DNA: TGTGCCAGCAGTCCCGGATCCAGCCGTCAAGAGACCCAGTACTTC.

This clonotype was recorded a few times. The CDR3 loop is CASGWVLRNEQYF. The CDR3 DNA reads TGTGCTAGTGGTTGGGTATTAAGGAACGAGCAGTACTTC. The genes are TRBV12-5 and TRBJ2-7; D is undetermined. V dropped 4 bases and J dropped 5 bases, with 12 bases sitting between them. In germline, CDR1 is LGHNT, CDR2 FRNRAP. The CDR3 contains 13 residues.

This clonotype was recorded a few times. The genes are TRBV4-3 and TRBJ1-1, with a weak D call TRBD1 (6 bases). Between the trimmed V and J ends, which lost 0 bases and 12 bases, there was a span of 14 bases. The CDR3 extends over 13 amino acids. Germline V gene sequence: CDR1 LGHNA, CDR2 YSLEER. The CDR3 DNA reads as TGCGCCAGCAGCCAAGAAAGGGGGGCAGGGACTTTCTTT. Its protein product is CASSQERGAGTFF.

The chain is built from TRBV6-1 and TRBJ2-1; 10 positions agree with TRBD2. CDR3 length: 15 amino acids. Per the germline V gene, CDR1 is MNHNS and CDR2 is SASEGT. V lost 2 bases and J lost 9; bases outside the gene matches: 7. In nucleotides, the CDR3 is TGTGCCAGCAGTGAACGGAGCGGGAGGGCCGCTGAGCAGTTCTTC. It codes for CASSERSGRAAEQFF.

This clonotype was observed at least ten times. The rearrangement uses TRBV28 and TRBJ2-3; 8 nucleotides match TRBD2. V was pared by 2 bases and J by 2 bases, with 3 bases of the junction left unmatched. The CDR3 has 15 residues. Germline-derived CDR1 and CDR2 are MDHEN and SYDVKM. CDR3 sequence reads: CASSLVGGDTDTQYF. The CDR3 nucleotides are TGTGCCAGCAGTTTAGTCGGGGGGGACACAGATACGCAGTATTTT.

This clonotype was picked up a small number of times. The chain combines TRBV6-1 with TRBJ2-3; 8 nucleotides agree with TRBD2. Trimming at V came to 6 bases and at J to 3 bases, leaving 5 bases not matched to a gene. Germline assignment: CDR1 MNHNS and CDR2 SASEGT. This CDR3 is 14 amino acids long. CDR3 in amino acids: CASRKSGGTDTQYF. Written as DNA, the CDR3 is TGTGCCAGCAGAAAAAGCGGGGGTACAGATACGCAGTATTTT.

This chain connects TRBV2 to TRBJ2-7; TRBD1 aligns across 8 bases. Germline assignment: CDR1 SNHLY and CDR2 FYNNEI. The CDR3 length is 12 residues. The ends lost 11 bases at V and 6 bases at J; junction bases unmatched: 9. The CDR3 loop reads CAGKQGGSEQYF. CDR3 bases: TGTGCCGGTAAACAGGGGGGAAGCGAGCAGTACTTC.